The entry that follows covers one T cell receptor (beta chain) sequence. What it binds is unknown. Trimming removed 1 base at V and 8 bases at J, with 8 bases between. The germline V gene has CDR1 SEHNR and CDR2 FQNEAQ (reference sequence). The CDR3 totals 13 residues. This entry belongs to a study of breast tumors, draining lymph nodes, adjacent tissues. TCRdb called the multiplex PCR reads again in MiXCR, with one record for every CDR3 protein. This table has around 7,600 distinct CDR3 sequences, 74% appearing once. Study-level findings and limits: That most tumor T cells come from lymph nodes remained unproven. Compared with lymph nodes, tumors were less diverse; compared with nontumor tissue, more. Data fit most tumor T cells coming from lymph node, expanding in tumor. Luminal-like breast cancer showed significantly higher tumor–nontumor repertoire similarity than basal-like.

The clonotype comes from a female donor with breast cancer. Some clones in this sample may be carry-over from other donors' samples. The sample comprised tumor-adjacent breast tissue. This rearrangement joins TRBV7-9 to TRBJ2-2; no clear D. The CDR3, as DNA: TGTGCCAGCAGCTTAGTCCCTTCTGGGGAGCTGTTTTTT. As protein: CASSLVPSGELFF. The variable domain in full, completed from reference TRBV7-9 and TRBJ2-2, reads DTGVSQNPRHKITKRGQNVTFRCDPISEHNRLYWYRQTLGQGPEFLTYFQNEAQLEKSRLLSDRFSAERPKGSFSTLEIQRTEQGDSAMYLCASSLVPSGELFFGEGSRLTVL.